This is a list of T cell receptor beta chains from one sample in a study of blood T cell repertoires in COVID-19. Clones were read by immunoSEQ multiplex PCR, and TCRdb kept only the in-frame ones, dropping some. The table includes 31,000 or so clones, about 90% detected once. Sequencing was performed on peripheral blood. The receptors here all came from a man in his 60s with active COVID-19. The CDR3 runs from the conserved cysteine through the conserved F or W. The D gene is left open where the match is weak. Clone size is shown for a subset of rows, as once, few, many or a class of expanded clone.

NA | TRBJ2-7 | NA | TRBV18 | TGTGCCAGCTCACCTCTACCCCTCTACGGGGAGACCTACGAGCAGTACTTC | CASSPLPLYGETYEQYF
once | TRBJ2-3 | TRBD1 | TRBV9 | TGTGCCAGCCGGGACAGCCGGGCAGATACGCAGTATTTT | CASRDSRADTQYF
few | TRBJ1-1 | NA | TRBV7-2 | TGTGCCAGCAGCTTAGGGGGGGGGTATGCTTTCTTT | CASSLGGGYAFF
once | TRBJ1-2 | NA | TRBV6-5 | TGTGCCAGCAGTTACAAGGGAGATGACTATGGCTACACCTTC | CASSYKGDDYGYTF
NA | TRBJ1-6 | TRBD1 | TRBV27 | TGTGCCAGCAGTTTCAACAGGGGGAGCTCCTATAATTCACCCCTCCACTTT | CASSFNRGSSYNSPLHF
NA | TRBJ1-1 | NA | TRBV3-1/TRBV3-2 | TGTGCCAGCAGCCAAGTCGGCAGGGGAGCAGGGTGGGGTCCTGAAGCTTTCTTT | CASSQVGRGAGWGPEAFF
NA | TRBJ1-1 | TRBD1 | TRBV19 | TGTGCCAGTACCAAAGGACAGGGGGCGCACACTGAAGCTTTCTTT | CASTKGQGAHTEAFF
NA | TRBJ2-3 | NA | TRBV2 | TGTGCCAGCGCCCCCGACAGGTTAGCCGCAGATACGCAGTATTTT | CASAPDRLAADTQYF
few | TRBJ2-3 | TRBD2 | TRBV4-1 | TGCGCCAGCAGCCAAGTCCTAGCGGGGGGCACAGATACGCAGTATTTT | CASSQVLAGGTDTQYF
NA | TRBJ1-1 | NA | TRBV5-5 | TGTGCCAGCACTGCCAGGGGTCCGAGGCGTACTGAAGCTTTCTTT | CASTARGPRRTEAFF
NA | TRBJ1-2 | NA | TRBV28 | TGTGCCAACTCTAAGGGGACTGGAAACTATGGCTACACCTTC | CANSKGTGNYGYTF
once | TRBJ2-2 | TRBD1 | TRBV19 | TGTGCCAGTAGGGGGACAGGGACCGGGGAGCTGTTTTTT | CASRGTGTGELFF
NA | TRBJ2-2 | NA | TRBV10-1 | TGCGCCAGCAGCTTACAGGGTCACGGGGAGCTGTTTTTT | CASSLQGHGELFF
once | TRBJ2-3 | TRBD2 | TRBV6-6 | TGTGCCAGCAGTTCGACTAGCCCAGATACGCAGTATTTT | CASSSTSPDTQYF
NA | TRBJ1-1 | TRBD1 | TRBV5-6 | TGTGCCAGCAGCTTAAACAGGGGTGTGGGTTGGAACACTGAAGCTTTCTTT | CASSLNRGVGWNTEAFF
NA | TRBJ2-1 | TRBD2 | TRBV24-1 | TGTGCCACCAGTGAGCTAGGGACTAGCTCTCCGTTCTTC | CATSELGTSSPFF
NA | TRBJ1-5 | NA | TRBV7-8 | TGTGCCAGCAGCCTGGCCCGGGGCAATCAGCCCCAGCATTTT | CASSLARGNQPQHF
NA | TRBJ2-5 | TRBD1 | TRBV7-8 | TGTGCCAGCAGCTTCACACAGGGGAAAGAGACCCAGTACTTC | CASSFTQGKETQYF
NA | TRBJ2-1 | NA | TRBV6-5 | TGTGCCAGCAGTTCCGGGACACGTAACTACAATGAGCAGTTCTTC | CASSSGTRNYNEQFF
NA | TRBJ1-5 | NA | TRBV5-1 | TGCGCCAGCAGACGTGGGGGCCCTAATCAGCCCCAGCATTTT | CASRRGGPNQPQHF
NA | TRBJ1-1 | NA | TRBV11-2 | TGTGCCAGCAGCATGGACAGATACACTGAAGCTTTCTTT | CASSMDRYTEAFF
NA | TRBJ2-1 | NA | TRBV7-3 | TGTGCCAGCAGCCCGAGGGGGGGACCTGAGCAGTTCTTC | CASSPRGGPEQFF
NA | TRBJ1-1 | NA | TRBV30 | TGTGCCTGGAGCCCAGAGGCGGGGAGGACTGAAGCTTTCTTT | CAWSPEAGRTEAFF
once | TRBJ2-3 | NA | TRBV12-3/TRBV12-4 | TGTGCCAGCAGCCTCGGGACAGATACGCAGTATTTT | CASSLGTDTQYF
NA | TRBJ1-1 | TRBD1 | TRBV11-2 | TGTGCCAGCAGCCCCCGACAGGGGACCACTGAAGCTTTCTTT | CASSPRQGTTEAFF
NA | TRBJ1-1 | NA | TRBV14 | TGTGCCAGCAGCCAAGAATGGCGGGGGGCTCACGGAGCTTTCTTT | CASSQEWRGAHGAFF
few | TRBJ1-5 | NA | TRBV11-2 | TGTGCCAGCAGCTTATCAGGTCTACTTAATCAGCCCCAGCATTTT | CASSLSGLLNQPQHF
NA | TRBJ2-7 | TRBD1 | TRBV7-9 | TGTGCCAGCAGCCCCCGGACAGGGACCTACGAGCAGTACTTC | CASSPRTGTYEQYF
once | TRBJ1-3 | NA | TRBV4-3 | TGCGCCAGCAGCCAAGACAGATCCTCTGGAAACACCATATATTTT | CASSQDRSSGNTIYF
once | TRBJ1-1 | TRBD1 | TRBV6-5 | TGTGCCAGCACGGACAGGGGTGAAGCTTTCTTT | CASTDRGEAFF
NA | TRBJ2-6 | NA | TRBV19 | TGTGCCAGCACCCCGGGGAGGGCCAACGTCCTGACTTTC | CASTPGRANVLTF
NA | TRBJ2-3 | NA | TRBV10-3 | TGTGCCACAAGACTAGACCGCACAGATACGCAGTATTTT | CATRLDRTDTQYF
NA | TRBJ2-3 | NA | TRBV2 | TGTGCCAGCAGCTCGACAGATACGCAGTATTTT | CASSSTDTQYF
NA | TRBJ2-1 | TRBD2 | TRBV11-3 | TGTGCCAGCAGTCGGACTAGCGACTACAATGAGCAGTTCTTC | CASSRTSDYNEQFF
NA | TRBJ2-7 | TRBD1 | TRBV2 | TGTGCCAGCAGTGGTAGACAGGGAACGAACTTC | CASSGRQGTNF
NA | TRBJ2-7 | NA | TRBV12-5 | TGTGCTAGTGGCCCTGGGGGGTACGAGCAGTACTTC | CASGPGGYEQYF
NA | TRBJ1-4 | TRBD1 | TRBV5-4 | TGTGCCAGCAGCCTGGGGGGGACAGCCTCTAATGAAAAACTGTTTTTT | CASSLGGTASNEKLFF
NA | TRBJ1-2 | NA | TRBV5-4 | TGTGCCAGCAGCTTGGAGGGTCAGGGGATAGGGGGCTACACCTTC | CASSLEGQGIGGYTF
NA | TRBJ2-6 | TRBD1 | TRBV14 | TGTGCCAGCAGCCAGACAGGGGGTACTAGGGCCAACGTCCTGACTTTC | CASSQTGGTRANVLTF
NA | TRBJ1-2 | NA | TRBV15 | TGTGCCACCAGCAGAGGCCTATTGGAGGGCTACACCTTC | CATSRGLLEGYTF
NA | TRBJ2-3 | TRBD2 | TRBV10-3 | TGTGCCATCAGGGCGGGGGGGTTAGATACGCAGTATTTT | CAIRAGGLDTQYF